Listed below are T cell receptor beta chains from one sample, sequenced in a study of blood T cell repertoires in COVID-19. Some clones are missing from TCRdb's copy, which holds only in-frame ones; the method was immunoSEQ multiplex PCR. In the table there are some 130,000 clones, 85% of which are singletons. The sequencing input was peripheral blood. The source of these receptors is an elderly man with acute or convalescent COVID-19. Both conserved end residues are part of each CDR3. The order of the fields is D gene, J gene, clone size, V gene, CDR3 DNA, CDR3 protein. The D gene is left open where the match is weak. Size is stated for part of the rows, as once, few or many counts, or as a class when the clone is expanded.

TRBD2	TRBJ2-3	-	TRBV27	TGTGCCAGCAGTCCATGGACTAGCTTTTTAACAGATACGCAGTATTTT	CASSPWTSFLTDTQYF
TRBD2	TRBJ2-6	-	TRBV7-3	TGTGCCAGCAGCTTAGGACTAGCGGGGTCTGGGGCCAACGTCCTGACTTTC	CASSLGLAGSGANVLTF
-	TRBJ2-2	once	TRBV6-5	TGTGCCAGCAGGCCTTTGACTAGAACCGGGGAGCTGTTTTTT	CASRPLTRTGELFF
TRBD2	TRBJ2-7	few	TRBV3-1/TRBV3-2	TGTGCCAGCAGCCACACTAGCGGGACCTACGAGCAGTACTTC	CASSHTSGTYEQYF
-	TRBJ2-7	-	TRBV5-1	TGCGCCAGCAGCTTGGCCAGGTCACCATTTTACGAGCAGTACTTC	CASSLARSPFYEQYF
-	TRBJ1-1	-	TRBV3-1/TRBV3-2	TGTGCCAGCAGCCAAGCGGGCAGGGAAAGGGAAGCTTTCTTT	CASSQAGREREAFF
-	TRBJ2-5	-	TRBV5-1	TGCGCCAGCAGCTTGGGGGCGGGGCAAGAGACCCAGTACTTC	CASSLGAGQETQYF
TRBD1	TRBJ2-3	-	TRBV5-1	TGCGCCAGCAGCTCGCGACAGGGGGCGATCACAGATACGCAGTATTTT	CASSSRQGAITDTQYF
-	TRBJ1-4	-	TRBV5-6	TGTGCCAGCAGCTCAGGGTTCTCCTTAGAAAAACTGTTTTTT	CASSSGFSLEKLFF
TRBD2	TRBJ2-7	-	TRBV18	TGTGCCAGCTCACCTCTGGCTAGCGGGGGCCTGAACTACGAGCAGTACTTC	CASSPLASGGLNYEQYF